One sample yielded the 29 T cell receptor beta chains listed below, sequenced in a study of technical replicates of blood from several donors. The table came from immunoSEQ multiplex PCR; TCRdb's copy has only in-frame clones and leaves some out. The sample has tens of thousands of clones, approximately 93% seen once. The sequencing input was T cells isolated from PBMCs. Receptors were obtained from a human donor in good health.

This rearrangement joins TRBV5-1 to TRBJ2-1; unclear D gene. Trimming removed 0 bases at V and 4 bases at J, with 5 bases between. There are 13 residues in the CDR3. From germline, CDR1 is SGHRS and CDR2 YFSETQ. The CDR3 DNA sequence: TGCGCCAGCAGCTTGGACATTTACAATGAGCAGTTCTTC. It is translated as CASSLDIYNEQFF.

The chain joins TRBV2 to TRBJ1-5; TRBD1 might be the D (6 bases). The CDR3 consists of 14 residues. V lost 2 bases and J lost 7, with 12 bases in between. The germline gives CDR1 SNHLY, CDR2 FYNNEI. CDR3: CASSESTGSQPQHF. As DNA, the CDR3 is TGTGCCAGCAGTGAATCTACAGGGAGCCAGCCCCAGCATTTT.

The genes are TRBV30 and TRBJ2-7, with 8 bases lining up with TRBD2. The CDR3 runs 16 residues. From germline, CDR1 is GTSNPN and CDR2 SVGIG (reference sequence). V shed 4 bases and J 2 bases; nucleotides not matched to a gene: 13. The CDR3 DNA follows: TGTGCCTGGACGGCTAGCGGGTCCGCAAACCCCTACGAGCAGTACTTC. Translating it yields CAWTASGSANPYEQYF.

The CDR3 loop reads CASSLTGGSVYEQYF. As DNA, the CDR3 is TGTGCCAGCAGCTTGACAGGGGGCTCTGTCTACGAGCAGTACTTC. The V and J genes are TRBV7-2 and TRBJ2-7; 10 bases are a match to TRBD1. The CDR3 runs to 15 residues. Germline V gives CDR1 SGHTA, CDR2 FQGNSA. The J segment lost 3 bases and the V segment lost 3 bases, leaving 5 bases of the junction unmatched.

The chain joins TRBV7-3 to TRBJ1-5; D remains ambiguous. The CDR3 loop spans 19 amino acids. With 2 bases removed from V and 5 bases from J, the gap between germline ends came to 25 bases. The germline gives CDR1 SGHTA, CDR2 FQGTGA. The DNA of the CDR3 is TGTGCCAGCAGCTTAGATACTCGGGAGCCTCCTTTCGAGGATCAGCCCCAGCATTTT. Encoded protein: CASSLDTREPPFEDQPQHF.

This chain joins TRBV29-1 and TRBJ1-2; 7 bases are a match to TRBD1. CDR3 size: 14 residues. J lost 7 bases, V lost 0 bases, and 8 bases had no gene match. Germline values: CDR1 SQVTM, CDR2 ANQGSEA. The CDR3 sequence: CSVEDVEGARGYTF. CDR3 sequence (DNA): TGCAGCGTTGAAGATGTGGAGGGGGCTCGTGGCTACACCTTC.

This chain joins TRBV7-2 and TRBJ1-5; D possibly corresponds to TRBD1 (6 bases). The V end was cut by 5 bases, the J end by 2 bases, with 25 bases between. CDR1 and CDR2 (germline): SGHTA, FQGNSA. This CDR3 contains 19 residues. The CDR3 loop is CASSPHPWATTGGNQPQHF. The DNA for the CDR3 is TGTGCCAGCAGCCCACACCCGTGGGCGACGACAGGAGGCAATCAGCCCCAGCATTTT.

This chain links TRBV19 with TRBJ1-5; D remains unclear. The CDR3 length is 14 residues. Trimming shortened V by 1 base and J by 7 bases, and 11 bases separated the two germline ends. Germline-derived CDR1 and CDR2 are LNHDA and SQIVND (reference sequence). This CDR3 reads CASSIAPVNQPQHF. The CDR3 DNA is TGTGCCAGTAGTATAGCCCCGGTCAACCAGCCCCAGCATTTT.

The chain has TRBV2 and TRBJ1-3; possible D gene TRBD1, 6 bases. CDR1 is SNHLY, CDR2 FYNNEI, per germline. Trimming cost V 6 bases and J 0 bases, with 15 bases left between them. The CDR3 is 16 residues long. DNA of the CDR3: TGTGCCAGCAGAGCCTCAGGGGATGCCTCTGGAAACACCATATATTTT. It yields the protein CASRASGDASGNTIYF.

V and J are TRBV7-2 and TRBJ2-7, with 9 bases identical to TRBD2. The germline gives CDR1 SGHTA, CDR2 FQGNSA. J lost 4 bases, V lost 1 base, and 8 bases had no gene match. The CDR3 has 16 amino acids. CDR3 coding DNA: TGTGCCAGCAGCTTAGTCGGCGGGAGGGCCGGATACGAGCAGTACTTC. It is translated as CASSLVGGRAGYEQYF.

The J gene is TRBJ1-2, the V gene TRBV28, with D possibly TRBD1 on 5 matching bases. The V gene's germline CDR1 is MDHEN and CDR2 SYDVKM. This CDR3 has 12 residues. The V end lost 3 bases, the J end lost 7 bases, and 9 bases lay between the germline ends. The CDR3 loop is CASSFRGGGYTF. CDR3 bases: TGTGCCAGCAGTTTTAGGGGAGGTGGCTACACCTTC.

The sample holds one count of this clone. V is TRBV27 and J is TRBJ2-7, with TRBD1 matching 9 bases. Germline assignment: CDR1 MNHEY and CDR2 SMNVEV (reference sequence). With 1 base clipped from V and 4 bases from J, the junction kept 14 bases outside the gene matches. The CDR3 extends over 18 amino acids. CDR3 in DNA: TGTGCCAGCAGTTTATACGGGGACAGGGAGGTATTACGGTACGAGCAGTACTTC. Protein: CASSLYGDREVLRYEQYF.

The CDR3 sequence is CASSTRDRVTEAFF. CDR3 nucleotides: TGTGCCAGCAGTACCCGGGACAGGGTCACTGAAGCTTTCTTT. V and J are TRBV27 and TRBJ1-1; 9 bases are shared with TRBD1. The length of the CDR3 is 14 residues. Germline V CDR1 and CDR2: MNHEY, SMNVEV (reference sequence). V shed 5 bases and J 4 bases; nucleotides not matched to a gene: 5.

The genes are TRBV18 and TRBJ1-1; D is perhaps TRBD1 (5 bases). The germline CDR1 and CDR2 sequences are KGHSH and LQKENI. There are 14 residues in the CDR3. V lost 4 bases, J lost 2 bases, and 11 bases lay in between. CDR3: CASSRGQGNTEAFF. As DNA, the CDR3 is TGTGCCAGCTCACGAGGCCAGGGTAACACTGAAGCTTTCTTT.

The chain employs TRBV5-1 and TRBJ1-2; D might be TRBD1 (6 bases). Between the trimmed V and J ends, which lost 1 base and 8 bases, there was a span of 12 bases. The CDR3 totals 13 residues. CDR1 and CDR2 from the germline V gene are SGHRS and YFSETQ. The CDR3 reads CASSLQGLEGYTF. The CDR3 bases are TGCGCCAGCAGCTTGCAGGGGCTCGAAGGCTACACCTTC.

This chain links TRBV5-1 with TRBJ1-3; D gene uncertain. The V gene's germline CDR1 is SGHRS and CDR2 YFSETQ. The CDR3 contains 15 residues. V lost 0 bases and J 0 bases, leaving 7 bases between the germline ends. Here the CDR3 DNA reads TGCGCCAGCAGCTTGGAGCGGCTCTCTGGAAACACCATATATTTT. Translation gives CASSLERLSGNTIYF.

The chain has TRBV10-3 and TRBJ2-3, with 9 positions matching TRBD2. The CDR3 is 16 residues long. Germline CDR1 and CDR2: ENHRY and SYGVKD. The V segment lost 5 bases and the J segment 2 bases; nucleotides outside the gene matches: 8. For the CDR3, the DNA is TGTGCCATCAGTACCGTAACTAGCGGGTCCACAGATACGCAGTATTTT. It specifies CAISTVTSGSTDTQYF.

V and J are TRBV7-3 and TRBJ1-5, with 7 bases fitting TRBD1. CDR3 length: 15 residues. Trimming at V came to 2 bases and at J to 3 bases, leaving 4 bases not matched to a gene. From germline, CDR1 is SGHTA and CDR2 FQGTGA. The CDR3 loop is CASSLDGQDNQPQHF. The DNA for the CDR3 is TGTGCCAGCAGCTTAGACGGACAGGACAATCAGCCCCAGCATTTT. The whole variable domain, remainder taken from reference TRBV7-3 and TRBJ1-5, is GAGVSQTPSNKVTEKGKYVELRCDPISGHTALYWYRQSLGQGPEFLIYFQGTGAADDSGLPNDRFFAVRPEGSVSTLKIQRTERGDSAVYLCASSLDGQDNQPQHFGDGTRLSIL.

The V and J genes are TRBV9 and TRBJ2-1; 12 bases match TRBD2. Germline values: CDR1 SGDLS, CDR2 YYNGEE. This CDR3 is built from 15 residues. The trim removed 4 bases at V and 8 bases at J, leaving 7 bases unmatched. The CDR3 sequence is CASSSLASGRDEQFF. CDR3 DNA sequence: TGTGCCAGCAGCTCACTCGCTAGCGGGAGGGATGAGCAGTTCTTC.

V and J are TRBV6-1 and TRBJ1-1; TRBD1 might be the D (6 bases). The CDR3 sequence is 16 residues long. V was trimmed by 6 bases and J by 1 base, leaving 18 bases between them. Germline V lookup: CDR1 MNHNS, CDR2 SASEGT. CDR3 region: CASREKSTGKNTEAFF. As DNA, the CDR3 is TGTGCCAGCAGGGAAAAGTCGACAGGAAAGAACACTGAAGCTTTCTTT.

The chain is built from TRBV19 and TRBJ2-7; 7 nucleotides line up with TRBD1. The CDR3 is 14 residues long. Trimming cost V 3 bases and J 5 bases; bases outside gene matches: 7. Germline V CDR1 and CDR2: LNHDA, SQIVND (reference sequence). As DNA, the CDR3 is TGTGCCAGTAGTATTCAGACAGGGTCCAACGAGCAGTACTTC. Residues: CASSIQTGSNEQYF.

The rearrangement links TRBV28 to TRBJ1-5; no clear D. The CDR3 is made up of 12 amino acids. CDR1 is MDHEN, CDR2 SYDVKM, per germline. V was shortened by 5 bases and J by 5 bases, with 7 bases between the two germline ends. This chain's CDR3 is CASSPPDQPQHF. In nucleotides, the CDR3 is TGTGCCAGCAGTCCCCCTGATCAGCCCCAGCATTTT.

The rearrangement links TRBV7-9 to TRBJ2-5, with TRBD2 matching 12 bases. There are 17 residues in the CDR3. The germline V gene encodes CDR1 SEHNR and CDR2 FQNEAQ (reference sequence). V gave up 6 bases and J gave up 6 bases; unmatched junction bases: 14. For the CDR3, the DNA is TGTGCCAGCAGTCCCACCCCGACTAGCGGGAGTATAAAGACCCAGTACTTC. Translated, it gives CASSPTPTSGSIKTQYF. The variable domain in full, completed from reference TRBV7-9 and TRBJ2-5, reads DTGVSQNPRHKITKRGQNVTFRCDPISEHNRLYWYRQTLGQGPEFLTYFQNEAQLEKSRLLSDRFSAERPKGSFSTLEIQRTEQGDSAMYLCASSPTPTSGSIKTQYFGPGTRLLVL.

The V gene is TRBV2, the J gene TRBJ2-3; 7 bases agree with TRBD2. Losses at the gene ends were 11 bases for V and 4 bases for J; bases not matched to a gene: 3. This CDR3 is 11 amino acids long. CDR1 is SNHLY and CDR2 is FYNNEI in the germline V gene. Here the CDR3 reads CAGLVSDTQYF. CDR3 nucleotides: TGTGCCGGACTAGTTTCAGATACGCAGTATTTT.

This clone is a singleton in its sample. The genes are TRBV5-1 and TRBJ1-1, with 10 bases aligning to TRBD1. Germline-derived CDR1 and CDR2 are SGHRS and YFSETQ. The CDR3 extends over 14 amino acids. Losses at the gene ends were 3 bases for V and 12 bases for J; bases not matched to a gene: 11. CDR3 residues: CASSSPGTGVETFF. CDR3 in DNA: TGCGCCAGCAGCTCGCCCGGGACAGGGGTGGAAACTTTCTTT.

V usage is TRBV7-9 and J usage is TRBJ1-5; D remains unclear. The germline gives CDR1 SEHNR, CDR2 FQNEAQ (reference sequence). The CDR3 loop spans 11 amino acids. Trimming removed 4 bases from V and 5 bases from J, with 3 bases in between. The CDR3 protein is CASSYYQPQHF. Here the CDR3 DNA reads TGTGCCAGCAGCTACTATCAGCCCCAGCATTTT. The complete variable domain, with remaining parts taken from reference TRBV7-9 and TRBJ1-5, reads DTGVSQNPRHKITKRGQNVTFRCDPISEHNRLYWYRQTLGQGPEFLTYFQNEAQLEKSRLLSDRFSAERPKGSFSTLEIQRTEQGDSAMYLCASSYYQPQHFGDGTRLSIL.

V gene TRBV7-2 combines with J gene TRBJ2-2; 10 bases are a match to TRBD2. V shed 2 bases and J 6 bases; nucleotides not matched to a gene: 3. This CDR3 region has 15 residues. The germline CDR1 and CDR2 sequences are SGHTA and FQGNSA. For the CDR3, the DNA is TGTGCCAGCAGCTTACTAGCGGGAGTGTCCGGGGAGCTGTTTTTT. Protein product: CASSLLAGVSGELFF.

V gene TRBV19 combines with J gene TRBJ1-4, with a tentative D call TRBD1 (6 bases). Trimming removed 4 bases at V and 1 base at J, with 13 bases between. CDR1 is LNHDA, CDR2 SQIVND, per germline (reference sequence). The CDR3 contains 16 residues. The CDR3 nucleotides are TGTGCCAGTAGTACCCCGGGGGGGCGAACTAATGAAAAACTGTTTTTT. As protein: CASSTPGGRTNEKLFF.

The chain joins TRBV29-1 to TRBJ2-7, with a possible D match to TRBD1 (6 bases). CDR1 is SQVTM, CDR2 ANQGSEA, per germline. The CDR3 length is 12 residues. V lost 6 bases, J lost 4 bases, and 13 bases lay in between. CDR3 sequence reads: CSVEKQGYEQYF. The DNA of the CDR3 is TGCAGCGTGGAAAAACAGGGATACGAGCAGTACTTC.